This TCR beta chain was recorded in a study of shared clonotypes between healthy human individuals. Division of CD4+ cells produced a CD45RA+ naive subset and a CD45RA-negative memory subset. Study-wide results and caveats: Sequencing depth was predicted to influence how clonotypes are shared among donors. On the whole, naive subsets had larger estimated richness than memory subsets had.

Several immunoSEQ plates held equal portions of the genomic DNA taken from each subset. Data came from immunoSEQ multiplex PCR; TCRdb stores just in-frame clones and leaves some out. Of 2.5 million or so clones in the sample, around 90% were seen once. CDR1 is ENHRY, CDR2 SYGVKD, per germline. V dropped 10 bases and J dropped 7 bases, with 16 bases sitting between them. CDR3 size: 13 residues. For this clone: Antigen: not known.

The sequencing sample was made of naive CD4+ T cells sorted from blood. Subset of the sample: CD45RA+ positively selected. The gene calls are TRBV10-3 and TRBJ1-4, with D possibly matching TRBD1 (6 bases). The TCR comes from a young man in good health. The CDR3 loop reads CATTRGGGEKLFF. The CDR3 region has the DNA TGTGCCACCACCCGAGGGGGTGGTGAAAAACTGTTTTTT.